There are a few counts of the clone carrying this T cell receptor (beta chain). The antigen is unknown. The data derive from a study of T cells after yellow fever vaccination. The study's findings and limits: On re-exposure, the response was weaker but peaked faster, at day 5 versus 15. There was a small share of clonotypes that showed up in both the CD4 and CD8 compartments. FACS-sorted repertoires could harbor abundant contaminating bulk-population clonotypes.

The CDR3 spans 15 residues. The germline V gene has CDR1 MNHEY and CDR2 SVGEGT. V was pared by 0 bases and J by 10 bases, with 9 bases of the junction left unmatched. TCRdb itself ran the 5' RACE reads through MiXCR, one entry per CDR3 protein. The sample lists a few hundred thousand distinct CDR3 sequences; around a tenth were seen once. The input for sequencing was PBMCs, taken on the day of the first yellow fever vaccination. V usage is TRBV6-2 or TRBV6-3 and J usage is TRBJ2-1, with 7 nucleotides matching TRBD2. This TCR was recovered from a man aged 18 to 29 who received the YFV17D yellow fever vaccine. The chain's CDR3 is CASSYSPGWGGEQFF. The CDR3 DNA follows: TGTGCCAGCAGTTACTCGCCGGGCTGGGGGGGGGAGCAGTTCTTC.